This T cell receptor (beta chain) was identified during a study of cytomegalovirus exposure and HLA in healthy donors. Study background: The Caucasian-associated ancestry cluster contained about four fifths of the roughly 390 genotyped donors. General study findings and limits: A prior analysis recorded that most TCR beta V segments were productive about 87% or about 30% of the time. Near-uniform donor sequencing depth was presumed by presence/absence analyses. CMV serostatus stood as the only immune exposure information on hand.

PCR employed 60 Vbeta and 13 Jbeta primers. Assay used: immunoSEQ multiplex PCR; TCRdb lists only in-frame clones, some missing. The data contain 150,000 to 200,000 clones, roughly a tenth of them singletons. This clone has more than one count but fewer than ten. Its antigen is as yet unknown. The CDR3 is made up of 15 amino acids. CDR1 SSHAT and CDR2 FNYEAQ come from the germline V gene (reference sequence). With 5 bases clipped from V and 6 bases from J, the junction kept 9 bases outside the gene matches. The TCR originated in a woman in her twenties or thirties in good health and CMV-seropositive. This chain uses TRBV7-7 with TRBJ2-3, with 9 bases that match TRBD1. What was sequenced was PBMCs. CDR3 residues: CASSPGTGSGDTQYF. CDR3 nucleotides: TGTGCCAGCAGCCCGGGGACAGGGTCAGGGGATACGCAGTATTTT.